This TCR beta chain is drawn from a study of chemoradiotherapy in HPV16-positive cancers. The ends lost 4 bases at V and 7 bases at J; junction bases unmatched: 9. Germline loops: CDR1 GTSNPN, CDR2 SVGIG (reference sequence). The CDR3 is 14 amino acids. Sequencing used immunoSEQ multiplex PCR; TCRdb keeps in-frame clones, though not all of them. Here the sample spans approximately 2,800 clones, over 80% being singletons. The chain is built from TRBV30 and TRBJ2-1; TRBD1 aligns across 8 bases. This TCR derives from a human donor with HPV-associated anogenital cancer. The source was blood, collected from a patient who underwent chemoradiotherapy. The CDR3 protein is CAWTPWTGTNEQFF. The CDR3 DNA sequence: TGTGCCTGGACCCCCTGGACAGGGACAAATGAGCAGTTCTTC.